The 6 T cell receptor beta chains below were found in one sample sequenced in a study of blood T cell repertoires in COVID-19. Clones were read by immunoSEQ multiplex PCR, and TCRdb kept only the in-frame ones, dropping some. The data hold 310,000 or so clones, with around 87% observed a single time. Sequenced: peripheral blood. The receptors were sampled from a man aged 65 to 79 with acute or convalescent COVID-19.

This clone was seen a single time. The J gene is TRBJ1-6, the V gene TRBV24-1; D may be TRBD1 (5 bases). This CDR3 is built from 15 residues. V was trimmed by 8 bases and J by 5 bases, leaving 15 bases between them. Per germline, CDR1 KGHDR and CDR2 SFDVKD. The CDR3 loop reads CATNNLQVDNSPLHF. The CDR3 nucleotides read TGTGCCACCAACAACCTACAGGTAGATAATTCACCCCTCCACTTT.

The chain links TRBV5-4 to TRBJ2-1, with D unclear. CDR1 and CDR2 (germline): SGHNT, YYREEE (reference sequence). V lost 5 bases, J lost 0 bases, and 9 bases lay in between. The CDR3 extends over 14 amino acids. This CDR3 is CASRNPSSYNEQFF. CDR3 nucleotides: TGTGCCAGCAGGAACCCGAGCTCCTACAATGAGCAGTTCTTC.

The CDR3 DNA follows: TGTGCCAGCAGCTCCAGTATTGAGCAGTACTTC. Protein: CASSSSIEQYF. J is TRBJ2-7 and V is TRBV7-9, with D uncertain. V was pared by 4 bases and J by 7 bases, with 8 bases between. The CDR3 has 11 residues. Germline CDR1 reads SEHNR; CDR2 reads FQNEAQ (reference sequence).

The chain combines TRBV30 with TRBJ2-2, with 13 bases matching TRBD2. Trimming removed 1 base from V and 4 bases from J; junction bases left unmatched: 3. The CDR3 runs 16 residues. Germline loops: CDR1 GTSNPN, CDR2 SVGIG (reference sequence). The CDR3 sequence: CAWSALAGGGTGELFF. DNA for the CDR3: TGTGCCTGGAGTGCACTAGCGGGAGGGGGCACCGGGGAGCTGTTTTTT. Supplemented by reference TRBV30 and TRBJ2-2, the full variable domain reads SQTIHQWPATLVQPVGSPLSLECTVEGTSNPNLYWYRQAAGRGLQLLFYSVGIGQISSEVPQNLSASRPQDRQFILSSKKLLLSDSGFYLCAWSALAGGGTGELFFGEGSRLTVL.

This chain links TRBV28 with TRBJ1-3; TRBD1 matches at 7 bases. Germline-derived CDR1 and CDR2 are MDHEN and SYDVKM. CDR3 length: 17 residues. Trimming at V came to 4 bases and at J to 0 bases, leaving 9 bases not matched to a gene. The CDR3 here is CASSSWGQPVSGNTIYF. In DNA form, the CDR3 reads TGTGCCAGCAGTTCCTGGGGACAGCCCGTCTCTGGAAACACCATATATTTT.

This chain connects TRBV6-5 to TRBJ1-6, with a possible D match to TRBD1 (5 bases). The V gene's germline CDR1 is MNHEY and CDR2 SVGAGI. This CDR3 contains 13 residues. V was shortened by 11 bases and J by 8 bases, with 16 bases between the two germline ends. CDR3 coding DNA: TGTGCCGGCGGGGTAATGGGGGATTCACCCCTCCACTTT. Translation: CAGGVMGDSPLHF.